Listed here are 5 T cell receptor beta chains from one sample, sequenced in a study of shared clonotypes between healthy human individuals. Profiling relied on immunoSEQ multiplex PCR, and the TCRdb table lists in-frame clones only, not all of them. In the table there are about 110,000 clones, 55% to 70% of which are singletons. Specimen: memory CD8+ T cells sorted from blood. Stated subset: CD45RO+ cells pooled with CCR7-negative TemRA cells. Receptors were obtained from a woman in her 30s in good health.

The gene calls are TRBV30 and TRBJ2-6; 12 nucleotides align to TRBD2. This CDR3 comprises 17 residues. With 0 bases clipped from V and 4 bases from J, the junction kept 4 bases outside the gene matches. The germline V gene encodes CDR1 GTSNPN and CDR2 SVGIG (reference sequence). The chain's CDR3 is CAWSVSGLAGGANVLTF. Here the CDR3 DNA reads TGTGCCTGGAGTGTATCGGGACTAGCGGGCGGGGCCAACGTCCTGACTTTC. Based on the CDR3 plus reference TRBV30 and TRBJ2-6, the full variable domain is SQTIHQWPATLVQPVGSPLSLECTVEGTSNPNLYWYRQAAGRGLQLLFYSVGIGQISSEVPQNLSASRPQDRQFILSSKKLLLSDSGFYLCAWSVSGLAGGANVLTFGAGSRLTVL.

This chain joins TRBV28 and TRBJ1-4; D is perhaps TRBD1 (5 bases). The CDR3 is 16 residues long. Germline values: CDR1 MDHEN, CDR2 SYDVKM. Trimming cost V 4 bases and J 0 bases, with 12 bases left between them. CDR3 sequence reads: CASSSTTGATNEKLFF. CDR3 in DNA: TGTGCCAGCAGTTCCACAACAGGTGCAACTAATGAAAAACTGTTTTTT.

The chain carries TRBV25-1 and TRBJ1-1; D is undetermined. V was cut by 4 bases and J by 7 bases, with 25 bases left in between. Germline-derived CDR1 and CDR2 are MGHDK and SYGVNS. The CDR3 spans 17 residues. CDR3 nucleotide sequence: TGTGCCAGCAGTGCTAGCACGGGCTGGCGGGCAGGAGGTGAAGCTTTCTTT. Translation: CASSASTGWRAGGEAFF. Supplemented by reference TRBV25-1 and TRBJ1-1, the full variable domain reads EADIYQTPRYLVIGTGKKITLECSQTMGHDKMYWYQQDPGMELHLIHYSYGVNSTEKGDLSSESTVSRIRTEHFPLTLESARPSHTSQYLCASSASTGWRAGGEAFFGQGTRLTVV.

This clone has only one observation. The genes are TRBV10-1 and TRBJ2-5; D unclear. The CDR3 has 14 amino acids. The V gene's germline CDR1 is WNHNN and CDR2 SYGVQD (reference sequence). Trimming removed 4 bases at V and 5 bases at J, with 14 bases between. CDR3 nucleotide sequence: TGCGCCAGCAGTGCTGACACCTCCAGGGAGACCCAGTACTTC. Residues: CASSADTSRETQYF.

V usage is TRBV27 and J usage is TRBJ2-1, with TRBD2 matching 14 bases. This CDR3 comprises 18 residues. V lost 2 bases, J lost 7 bases, and 10 bases stayed unmatched. Germline-derived CDR1 and CDR2 are MNHEY and SMNVEV (reference sequence). CDR3: CASSLRYLGTSGSNEQFF. CDR3 nucleotide sequence: TGTGCCAGCAGTTTAAGGTACCTCGGGACTAGCGGGAGTAATGAGCAGTTCTTC.